This T cell receptor beta chain was sequenced in a study of spatial heterogeneity in lung cancer. Looking at the study overall: The approximately 70 donors had untreated early-stage non-small cell lung cancer. The authors sequenced available follow-up PBMC samples, taken a median of roughly 2 years after resection. Study-wide results and limits: Tumor TCRs that were ubiquitous and expanded showed up in blood more at resection than follow-up.

A remark on this clonotype: Its specificity is not known.

Time point described: blood at routine non-recurrence follow-up after resection. Unsorted whole RNA from tumor, nontumor lung or frozen PBMC underwent sequencing. Every molecule of TCR cDNA had its own unique molecular identifier. TCRdb reanalysed the 5' RACE reads using MiXCR and keeps one entry per CDR3 protein. The data show about 120,000 distinct CDR3 sequences, approximately 12% seen once. The TCR originated in a male donor with early-stage non-small cell lung cancer. The sequencing here drew on PBMCs, taken at follow-up.

The CDR3 coding sequence is TGTGCCAGCAGCTTCAGCTCGGTCCCGGGACTAGCGGGGGGGCTCGGTGAGCAGTTCTTC. Amino acid sequence: CASSFSSVPGLAGGLGEQFF. The V gene is TRBV7-2, the J gene TRBJ2-1; 16 bases agree with TRBD2. The CDR3 is 20 amino acids. CDR1 and CDR2 (germline): SGHTA, FQGNSA. The J segment lost 9 bases and the V segment lost 3 bases, leaving 17 bases of the junction unmatched.